This T cell receptor (beta chain) was captured in a study of control samples from healthy donors and cancer patients. Method: immunoSEQ multiplex PCR; TCRdb's copy keeps in-frame clones and lacks some. The top ten hold around 40% of the sample, which has just over 50,000 clones, 88% seen once. The CDR3 is 13 amino acids. V lost 6 bases, J lost 0 bases, and 9 bases lay in between. The V gene's germline CDR1 is LGHNT and CDR2 FRNRAP. The clonotype was recovered from a man in his fifties with head and neck cancer. Input material: PBMCs. The rearrangement links TRBV12-5 to TRBJ2-7, with a tentative D call TRBD2 (6 bases). Here the CDR3 reads CASGEGLSYEQYF. As DNA, the CDR3 is TGTGCTAGTGGAGAGGGACTCTCCTACGAGCAGTACTTC.